What follows are 20 T cell receptor beta chains derived from one specimen sequenced in a study of T-cell reconstitution after alpha-beta-depleted transplantation in children. Molecular barcoding with unique molecular identifiers was used for the TCRbeta library. One entry per CDR3 protein, called by TCRdb with MiXCR from the PCR reads. The repertoire has just under 350,000 distinct CDR3 sequences, 15% to 20% of them found once; the top ten carry about 41%. The material was PBMCs, mostly from graft donor cells, obtained 360 days after TCRalphabeta/CD19-depleted stem cell transplant. The origin of the receptors is a male patient between 2 and 10 years old who had a stem cell transplant for acute lymphoblastic leukemia, so the T cells may come from the graft donor.

This clonotype has more than one count but fewer than ten. V gene TRBV28 combines with J gene TRBJ2-7; no firm D call. The CDR3 length is 12 residues. Deletions cut 5 bases from V and 3 bases from J, with 8 bases between. Germline V lookup: CDR1 MDHEN, CDR2 SYDVKM. CDR3 protein: CASSLDVYEQYF. In DNA form, the CDR3 reads TGTGCCAGCAGTCTTGATGTCTACGAGCAGTACTTC.

The rearrangement links TRBV6-2 or TRBV6-3 to TRBJ2-5; D uncertain. This CDR3 contains 14 residues. The V end lost 2 bases, the J end lost 7 bases, and 14 bases lay between the germline ends. Germline loops: CDR1 MNHEY, CDR2 SVGEGT. In nucleotides, the CDR3 is TGTGCCAGCAGTTACCGGTCTTACGACGGGACCCAGTACTTC. This codes for CASSYRSYDGTQYF.

Many counts were recorded for this clonotype. The chain has TRBV12-3 or TRBV12-4 and TRBJ1-3, with a weak D call TRBD1 (5 bases). The CDR3 has 15 residues. Between the trimmed V and J ends, which lost 7 bases and 4 bases, there was a span of 17 bases. The CDR3 spells CASTPMAGPGNTIYF. For the CDR3, the DNA is TGTGCCAGCACACCCATGGCAGGGCCAGGAAACACCATATATTTT.

This clonotype has a handful of counts. The junction and the germline gene differ at one end; a read error may be behind it. This sequence joins TRBV5-1 and TRBJ1-1; no clear D. This CDR3 comprises 14 residues. The germline V gene has CDR1 SGHRS and CDR2 YFSETQ. The CDR3 loop is CASSWTELKTEAFF. CDR3 sequence (DNA): TGCGCCAGCAGCTGGACGGAGCTGAAGACTGAAGCTTTCTTT.

The rearrangement links TRBV24-1 to TRBJ2-7; the match to TRBD2 covers 14 bases. The CDR3 consists of 16 residues. The V gene's germline CDR1 is KGHDR and CDR2 SFDVKD. V shed 5 bases, J shed 4 bases, and the junction held 6 bases outside the gene matches. The CDR3 sequence is CATSGKGTSGRYEQYF. The CDR3 DNA sequence: TGTGCCACCAGTGGAAAGGGGACTAGCGGGAGATACGAGCAGTACTTC.

The sample holds a few counts of this clonotype. This sequence joins TRBV7-2 and TRBJ1-1, with a tentative D call TRBD1 (5 bases). The CDR3 is made up of 13 amino acids. V was cut by 1 base and J by 10 bases, with 13 bases left in between. CDR1 and CDR2 (germline): SGHTA, FQGNSA. CDR3 DNA: TGTGCCAGCAGCTTAGGCGGGGCGCCACTAGCTTTCTTT. Protein sequence: CASSLGGAPLAFF.

The genes are TRBV12-3 or TRBV12-4 and TRBJ2-3; TRBD2 might be the D (7 bases). The germline V and J ends were trimmed by 6 bases and 3 bases, with 16 bases remaining between them. This CDR3 comprises 15 residues. CDR3 DNA sequence: TGTGCCAGCAGCCGACAGGTCGGGGGGACAGATACGCAGTATTTT. As protein: CASSRQVGGTDTQYF.

At least ten counts were recorded for this clonotype. The chain is built from TRBV29-1 and TRBJ2-7; D is uncertain. The CDR3 runs 12 residues. V was clipped by 4 bases and J by 0 bases, with 7 bases between them. CDR1 and CDR2 (germline): SQVTM, ANQGSEA. The CDR3 loop is CSVVGLSYEQYF. CDR3 sequence (DNA): TGCAGCGTTGTCGGGCTCTCCTACGAGCAGTACTTC.

V gene TRBV20-1 combines with J gene TRBJ2-1; possible D gene TRBD2, 6 bases. CDR3 size: 17 residues. V lost 0 bases, J lost 4 bases, and 19 bases lay in between. Germline values: CDR1 DFQATT, CDR2 SNEGSKA (reference sequence). The CDR3 nucleotides read TGCAGTGCTAGAGATATACGAGGAGGGACGGTTTACAATGAGCAGTTCTTC. Translation: CSARDIRGGTVYNEQFF.

The rearrangement links TRBV20-1 to TRBJ1-1, with D possibly TRBD1 on 6 matching bases. This CDR3 has 15 residues. Trimming took 3 bases from V and 0 from J, leaving 14 bases between them. CDR1 is DFQATT and CDR2 is SNEGSKA in the germline V gene (reference sequence). CDR3 sequence reads: CSASRNRVVNTEAFF. DNA for the CDR3: TGCAGTGCTAGTCGAAACAGGGTGGTGAACACTGAAGCTTTCTTT.

Many counts were recorded for this clonotype. The chain is built from TRBV20-1 and TRBJ2-1, with D uncertain. The CDR3 is 14 amino acids. V was pared by 0 bases and J by 7 bases, with 13 bases between. Germline V lookup: CDR1 DFQATT, CDR2 SNEGSKA (reference sequence). The chain's CDR3 is CSARERRARNEQFF. CDR3 DNA: TGCAGTGCTAGAGAACGACGGGCAAGGAATGAGCAGTTCTTC.

This clonotype was picked up a small number of times. CDR3: CASRTGVWAGNTIYF. The DNA for the CDR3 is TGTGCCAGCAGGACGGGAGTCTGGGCTGGAAACACCATATATTTT. This chain joins TRBV2 and TRBJ1-3, with D uncertain. Trimming left V 6 bases short and J 2 bases short, with 14 bases between. This CDR3 comprises 15 residues. Per germline, CDR1 SNHLY and CDR2 FYNNEI.

This rearrangement joins TRBV29-1 to TRBJ2-1; TRBD2 aligns across 15 bases. Trimming at V came to 5 bases and at J to 2 bases, leaving 13 bases not matched to a gene. Germline V gene data show CDR1 as SQVTM and CDR2 as ANQGSEA. The CDR3 totals 19 residues. The CDR3 DNA is TGCAGCGTTATACCGGGATGGACTAGCGGGAGGGGGACCTACAATGAGCAGTTCTTC. It translates to CSVIPGWTSGRGTYNEQFF.

There are a few counts of this clonotype. The genes are TRBV4-3 and TRBJ2-4; 15 bases match TRBD2. The CDR3 has 18 residues. The germline CDR1 and CDR2 sequences are LGHNA and YSLEER. V lost 3 bases to trimming and J lost 3 bases; unmatched junction nucleotides: 6. The CDR3 region has the DNA TGCGCCAGCAGCCAGGGACTAGCGGGAGGTGTGGGCAAAAACATTCAGTACTTC. This codes for CASSQGLAGGVGKNIQYF.

This chain joins TRBV14 and TRBJ2-2; D gene ambiguous. The V and J ends lost 3 bases and 7 bases respectively, with 3 bases between them. CDR3 length: 11 residues. CDR1 is SGHDN, CDR2 FVKESK, per germline. DNA for the CDR3: TGTGCCAGCAGCCATGGCGGGGAGCTGTTTTTT. It yields the protein CASSHGGELFF.

This clonotype was recorded many times. The rearrangement joins TRBV5-1 to TRBJ1-1, with TRBD1 as a possible D gene (6 bases). Germline CDR1 SGHRS, CDR2 YFSETQ. V lost 0 bases to trimming and J lost 2 bases, with 11 bases between them. The CDR3 runs 15 residues. CDR3 nucleotide sequence: TGCGCCAGCAGCTTGGTACAGGGAGGCAACACTGAAGCTTTCTTT. Translating it yields CASSLVQGGNTEAFF.

V usage is TRBV6-1 and J usage is TRBJ2-7; 7 bases line up with TRBD1. Unmatched junction bases numbered 5, after V lost 4 bases and J lost 5 bases. The CDR3 has 13 amino acids. The V gene's germline CDR1 is MNHNS and CDR2 SASEGT. The CDR3 DNA reads TGTGCCAGCAGTGTCAAGGGGGCGAACGAGCAGTACTTC. This encodes CASSVKGANEQYF.

This clonotype was picked up a small number of times. The chain combines TRBV9 with TRBJ2-5; no reliable D call. CDR1 is SGDLS and CDR2 is YYNGEE in the germline V gene. The CDR3 has 11 residues. Trimming stripped 3 bases from V and 7 bases from J, with 7 bases between. CDR3 sequence reads: CASSGTGTQYF. The CDR3 DNA follows: TGTGCCAGCAGCGGAACTGGGACCCAGTACTTC. Complete variable domain (other parts from reference TRBV9 and TRBJ2-5): DSGVTQTPKHLITATGQRVTLRCSPRSGDLSVYWYQQSLDQGLQFLIQYYNGEERAKGNILERFSAQQFPDLHSELNLSSLELGDSALYFCASSGTGTQYFGPGTRLLVL.

J is TRBJ2-3 and V is TRBV28, with D possibly TRBD2 on 5 matching bases. V lost 3 bases to trimming and J lost 2 bases, with 12 bases between them. The CDR3 consists of 15 residues. Germline assignment: CDR1 MDHEN and CDR2 SYDVKM. The CDR3 DNA reads as TGTGCCAGCAGTTTCAAAGGACTTTACACAGATACGCAGTATTTT. It yields the protein CASSFKGLYTDTQYF.

This sequence joins TRBV21-1 and TRBJ2-5; TRBD2, as called in the table, went unchecked against the DNA. TRBV21-1 is an annotated pseudogene. This CDR3 is built from 14 residues. CDR3 region: CASPDRDSQETQYF. The CDR3 DNA reads TGTGCCAGCCCAGATCGGGACTCACAAGAGACCCAGTACTTC.